The 10 T cell receptor beta chains below come from one sample, sequenced in a study of PD-1 blockade in classical Hodgkin lymphoma. As for time point: cycle 4 day 1 (C4D1), after around six weeks of nivolumab. Brentuximab vedotin exposure varied among the patients, all of whom had relapsed after autologous stem cell transplantation. Magnetic negative selection was used to purify CD4+ T cells from thawed PBMCs. The table came from immunoSEQ multiplex PCR; TCRdb's copy has only in-frame clones and leaves some out. The repertoire holds 15,000 to 20,000 clones, with 83% as singletons. The sequencing here drew on CD4+ T cells from blood, taken before the fourth cycle of nivolumab. Receptors were obtained from a human donor with classical Hodgkin lymphoma.

This chain joins TRBV5-1 and TRBJ1-1; 9 nucleotides align to TRBD1. CDR3 length: 14 residues. Looked up from germline, CDR1 is SGHRS and CDR2 is YFSETQ. The V segment lost 1 base and the J segment 3 bases; nucleotides outside the gene matches: 1. CDR3 protein: CASSLRTGDTEAFF. CDR3 DNA sequence: TGCGCCAGCAGCTTGAGGACAGGGGACACTGAAGCTTTCTTT.

The V gene is TRBV7-3, the J gene TRBJ2-5, with D uncertain. This CDR3 contains 13 residues. The V end lost 1 base, the J end lost 4 bases, and 7 bases lay between the germline ends. Germline V gives CDR1 SGHTA, CDR2 FQGTGA. CDR3 DNA sequence: TGTGCCAGCAGCTTAAAGGGAAGAGAGACCCAGTACTTC. Protein: CASSLKGRETQYF.

V and J are TRBV9 and TRBJ1-3; 9 bases agree with TRBD1. Per germline, CDR1 SGDLS and CDR2 YYNGEE. The V segment lost 3 bases and the J segment 2 bases; nucleotides outside the gene matches: 3. CDR3 length equals 15 residues. CDR3 sequence (DNA): TGTGCCAGCAGCGGCGGGACAGGGCCTGGAAACACCATATATTTT. As protein: CASSGGTGPGNTIYF.

The chain combines TRBV19 with TRBJ2-1; D gene ambiguous. The germline V and J ends were trimmed by 4 bases and 7 bases, with 17 bases remaining between them. The CDR3 extends over 15 amino acids. From germline, CDR1 is LNHDA and CDR2 SQIVND (reference sequence). CDR3 coding DNA: TGTGCCAGTAGTACCCCCCCCCGTTCCCATAATGAGCAGTTCTTC. Translating it yields CASSTPPRSHNEQFF.

The CDR3 coding sequence is TGTGCCAGCTCATCGACACTTAATCAGCCCCAGCATTTT. This gives the protein CASSSTLNQPQHF. V and J are TRBV18 and TRBJ1-5; D remains ambiguous. The CDR3 extends over 13 amino acids. The V gene lost 5 bases and the J gene lost 4 bases, with 9 bases spanning the gap. CDR1 KGHSH and CDR2 LQKENI come from the germline V gene.

This chain connects TRBV2 to TRBJ2-1; TRBD2 matches at 10 bases. V trimming: 2 bases; J trimming: 10 bases; junction bases outside the gene matches: 11. The germline V gene has CDR1 SNHLY and CDR2 FYNNEI. This CDR3 has 16 residues. The CDR3: CASSESWSSGSHEQFF. The CDR3 DNA reads as TGTGCCAGCAGTGAAAGCTGGTCTAGCGGGAGTCACGAGCAGTTCTTC. Full variable domain (outside the CDR3, taken from reference TRBV2 and TRBJ2-1): EPEVTQTPSHQVTQMGQEVILRCVPISNHLYFYWYRQILGQKVEFLVSFYNNEISEKSEIFDDQFSVERPDGSNFTLKIRSTKLEDSAMYFCASSESWSSGSHEQFFGPGTRLTVL.

The rearrangement joins TRBV9 to TRBJ2-7; D tentatively reads TRBD1 or TRBD2 (7 bases each). Germline CDR1 SGDLS, CDR2 YYNGEE. The CDR3 contains 17 residues. With 0 bases removed from V and 6 bases from J, the gap between germline ends came to 22 bases. The CDR3 sequence is CASSVGLPAGTASEQYF. CDR3 in DNA: TGTGCCAGCAGCGTAGGATTGCCAGCGGGGACAGCTTCCGAGCAGTACTTC.

The rearrangement uses TRBV27 and TRBJ2-7; possibly TRBD2 for D (5 bases). CDR1 MNHEY and CDR2 SMNVEV come from the germline V gene (reference sequence). Between the trimmed V and J ends, which lost 3 bases and 2 bases, there was a span of 8 bases. This CDR3 spans 13 amino acids. In nucleotides, the CDR3 is TGTGCCAGCAGTTTTCGGGAAACCTACGAGCAGTACTTC. It codes for CASSFRETYEQYF.

The CDR3 nucleotides read TGTGCCAGCAGCCTGGGGACAGCTAATTCACCCCTCCACTTT. Its translation: CASSLGTANSPLHF. This rearrangement joins TRBV14 to TRBJ1-6; 7 bases are shared with TRBD1. This CDR3 region has 14 residues. The ends lost 4 bases at V and 6 bases at J; junction bases unmatched: 3. CDR1 and CDR2 (germline): SGHDN, FVKESK.

This chain uses TRBV11-3 with TRBJ2-2, with 7 bases aligning to TRBD1. CDR1 and CDR2 from the germline V gene are SGHNT and YENEEA. The CDR3 length is 14 residues. Trimming at V came to 1 base and at J to 9 bases, leaving 5 bases not matched to a gene. CDR3 in amino acids: CASSLAQGSRELFF. CDR3 DNA: TGTGCCAGCAGCTTAGCACAGGGGTCAAGGGAGCTGTTTTTT.